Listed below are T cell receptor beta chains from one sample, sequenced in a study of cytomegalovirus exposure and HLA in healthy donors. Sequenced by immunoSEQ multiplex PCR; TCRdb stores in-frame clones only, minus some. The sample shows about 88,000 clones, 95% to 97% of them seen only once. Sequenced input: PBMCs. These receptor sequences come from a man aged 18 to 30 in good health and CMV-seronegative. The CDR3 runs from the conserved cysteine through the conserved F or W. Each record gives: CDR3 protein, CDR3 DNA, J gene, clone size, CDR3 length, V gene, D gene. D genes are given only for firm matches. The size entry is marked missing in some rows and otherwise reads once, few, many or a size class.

cdr3_aa: CASSLGGTGNGYTF
cdr3_nt: TGCGCCAGCAGCTTGGGTGGGACAGGGAATGGCTACACCTTC
j_call: TRBJ1-2
clone_size: .
cdr3_length: 14
v_call: TRBV5-1
d_call: TRBD1

cdr3_aa: CASTLGATGGYEQFF
cdr3_nt: TGTGCCAGCACCCTAGGGGCCACAGGGGGATATGAGCAGTTCTTC
j_call: TRBJ2-1
clone_size: .
cdr3_length: 15
v_call: TRBV6-5
d_call: TRBD1

cdr3_aa: CASSLVSGTSYNEQFF
cdr3_nt: TGCGCCAGCAGCCTTGTTAGCGGGACCTCCTACAATGAGCAGTTCTTC
j_call: TRBJ2-1
clone_size: .
cdr3_length: 16
v_call: TRBV4-1
d_call: TRBD2

cdr3_aa: CASSLRAGGPSGELFF
cdr3_nt: TGTGCCAGCAGCTTAAGGGCGGGAGGGCCCTCCGGGGAGCTGTTTTTT
j_call: TRBJ2-2
clone_size: .
cdr3_length: 16
v_call: TRBV7-3
d_call: TRBD2

cdr3_aa: CASSQSTGSYTEAFF
cdr3_nt: TGTGCCAGCAGCCAATCGACAGGGTCCTACACTGAAGCTTTCTTT
j_call: TRBJ1-1
clone_size: .
cdr3_length: 15
v_call: TRBV16
d_call: TRBD1

cdr3_aa: CASSPKQGWSEAFF
cdr3_nt: TGCGCCAGCAGCCCAAAACAGGGTTGGTCTGAAGCTTTCTTT
j_call: TRBJ1-1
clone_size: .
cdr3_length: 14
v_call: TRBV5-1
d_call: .

cdr3_aa: CASSEGLADETQYF
cdr3_nt: TGTGCCAGCAGCGAGGGACTAGCGGACGAGACCCAGTACTTC
j_call: TRBJ2-5
clone_size: .
cdr3_length: 14
v_call: TRBV7-9
d_call: TRBD2

cdr3_aa: CASSEGDRETGELFF
cdr3_nt: TGTGCCAGCAGTGAAGGGGACAGGGAGACCGGGGAGCTGTTTTTT
j_call: TRBJ2-2
clone_size: .
cdr3_length: 15
v_call: TRBV25-1
d_call: TRBD1

cdr3_aa: CASSLALLARNEQFF
cdr3_nt: TGCGCCAGCAGCTTGGCCCTCCTAGCGAGGAATGAGCAGTTCTTC
j_call: TRBJ2-1
clone_size: .
cdr3_length: 15
v_call: TRBV5-1
d_call: .

cdr3_aa: CASSPWTGKETQYF
cdr3_nt: TGTGCCAGCAGTCCCTGGACAGGGAAAGAGACCCAGTACTTC
j_call: TRBJ2-5
clone_size: .
cdr3_length: 14
v_call: TRBV28
d_call: TRBD1

cdr3_aa: CASSLGQPDSPRGYTF
cdr3_nt: TGTGCCAGCAGCTTAGGCCAACCGGACAGCCCCAGGGGCTACACCTTC
j_call: TRBJ1-2
clone_size: few
cdr3_length: 16
v_call: TRBV11-3
d_call: .

cdr3_aa: CASSPRDRGSSYEQYF
cdr3_nt: TGCGCCAGCAGCCCTAGGGACAGGGGCAGCTCCTACGAGCAGTACTTC
j_call: TRBJ2-7
clone_size: .
cdr3_length: 16
v_call: TRBV4-1
d_call: TRBD1